The 5 T cell receptor beta chains listed next were all sequenced from one sample in a study of blood T cell repertoires in COVID-19. Assay used: immunoSEQ multiplex PCR; TCRdb lists only in-frame clones, some missing. Found here are around 190,000 clones, roughly 77% of them singletons; the top ten hold approximately 8.7%. The sample consisted of PBMCs or T cells enriched from blood (not recorded which). These receptors all stem from a man aged 35-49 years who had recovered from COVID-19.

This clone was seen a single time. This chain joins TRBV6-2 or TRBV6-3 and TRBJ1-4; D possibly corresponds to TRBD1 (5 bases). Germline CDR1 and CDR2: MNHEY and SVGEGT. Trimming removed 6 bases at V and 6 bases at J, with 17 bases between. The CDR3 spans 15 residues. The CDR3 is CASSTLQQVDEKLFF. CDR3 DNA sequence: TGTGCCAGCAGCACCCTCCAACAGGTGGATGAAAAACTGTTTTTT.

This chain links TRBV18 with TRBJ2-2; 9 bases are shared with TRBD1. J gave up 2 bases and V 3 bases, and 4 bases lay outside the gene matches. In germline, CDR1 is KGHSH, CDR2 LQKENI. The CDR3 is made up of 16 amino acids. The CDR3 DNA reads TGTGCCAGCTCACCCATGGGACAGGGTAACACCGGGGAGCTGTTTTTT. It encodes CASSPMGQGNTGELFF.

This clone has only a few counts. The J gene is TRBJ1-6, the V gene TRBV11-2; D unresolved. V lost 1 base and J 0 bases, leaving 10 bases between the germline ends. The germline CDR1 and CDR2 sequences are SGHAT and FQNNGV. The CDR3 extends over 17 amino acids. The CDR3 DNA is TGTGCCAGCAGCTTAGGCCCCTACAGCTCCTATAATTCACCCCTCCACTTT. It yields the protein CASSLGPYSSYNSPLHF.

This clone showed up just a few times. The V and J genes are TRBV5-1 and TRBJ2-3; maybe TRBD2 (5 bases). Germline V gives CDR1 SGHRS, CDR2 YFSETQ. V lost 1 base to trimming and J lost 0 bases, with 12 bases between them. The CDR3 has 16 residues. CDR3 in amino acids: CASSLMGRTSTDTQYF. The CDR3 DNA reads TGCGCCAGCAGCTTGATGGGTCGGACTAGCACAGATACGCAGTATTTT.

This chain links TRBV19 with TRBJ1-5; 8 bases agree with TRBD1. V shed 7 bases and J 5 bases; nucleotides not matched to a gene: 7. CDR1 is LNHDA and CDR2 is SQIVND in the germline V gene (reference sequence). The CDR3 runs to 14 residues. CDR3 residues: CASKDDRGDQPQHF. CDR3 coding DNA: TGTGCCAGTAAGGATGACAGGGGTGATCAGCCCCAGCATTTT.